This entry lists 7 T cell receptor beta chains sequenced from one sample in a study of CD8+CD57+ T cells in acquired aplastic anemia. Only patients with CD8+CD57+ cell expansion on flow cytometry were chosen for sequencing. For CDR3 and TCR beta VDJ profiling, genomic DNA was the template used. In TCRdb, the reads were re-called with MiXCR into one record per CDR3 protein. The table has about 160,000 distinct CDR3 sequences, under 55% seen once. Sample: sorted CD4+, CD8+, or CD8+CD57+ T cells (not recorded which) from PBMCs. The receptor set was obtained from a human donor with aplastic anemia.

The chain combines TRBV7-9 with TRBJ2-7; perhaps TRBD2 as D (5 bases). CDR1 and CDR2 from the germline V gene are SEHNR and FQNEAQ (reference sequence). Trimming cost V 0 bases and J 7 bases, with 10 bases left between them. The length of the CDR3 is 13 residues. CDR3 in DNA: TGTGCCAGCAGCTTAGCGGGAGTGGAAGAGCAGTACTTC. Translating it yields CASSLAGVEEQYF.

The rearrangement links TRBV19 to TRBJ2-7; D is tentatively TRBD1 or TRBD2 (5 bases each). This CDR3 comprises 15 residues. Trimming took off 1 base at V and 2 bases at J, with 12 bases between the two ends. Looked up from germline, CDR1 is LNHDA and CDR2 is SQIVND (reference sequence). CDR3 protein: CASSIGETDPYEQYF. In DNA, the CDR3 is TGTGCCAGTAGTATAGGGGAGACAGATCCCTACGAGCAGTACTTC.

The genes are TRBV20-1 and TRBJ1-6, with 9 bases lining up with TRBD1. The CDR3 has 14 residues. V shed 6 bases and J 9 bases; nucleotides not matched to a gene: 9. CDR1 DFQATT and CDR2 SNEGSKA come from the germline V gene (reference sequence). CDR3 in DNA: TGCAGTGCCCGGCGGGACAGGGAGAGTTCACCCCTCCACTTT. This gives the protein CSARRDRESSPLHF.

This clonotype has at least ten counts. This chain connects TRBV7-3 to TRBJ2-1, with 13 bases lining up with TRBD2. The germline V gene has CDR1 SGHTA and CDR2 FQGTGA. J lost 12 bases, V lost 3 bases, and 2 bases had no gene match. The CDR3 is made up of 13 amino acids. The CDR3 region is CASSLGLAGPQFF. The DNA of the CDR3 is TGTGCCAGCAGCTTGGGACTAGCGGGGCCGCAGTTCTTC.

In the case of this clonotype: This may be a read error, as it is one base from a much larger clone. The CDR3 DNA is TGTGCCTGGACCCGGGGCCAACCAGAGACCCAGTACTTC. Its protein is CAWTRGQPETQYF. V and J are TRBV30 and TRBJ2-5; the D call may be TRBD1 or TRBD2 (5 bases each). The CDR3 has 13 residues. Trimming pared 4 bases from V and 4 bases from J, leaving 13 bases between. Germline CDR1 is GTSNPN and CDR2 is SVGIG (reference sequence).

This clonotype came up many times. The chain recombines TRBV19 with TRBJ2-1; TRBD2 matches 7 bases. The V segment lost 1 base and the J segment 7 bases; nucleotides outside the gene matches: 4. CDR3 size: 14 residues. Germline-derived CDR1 and CDR2 are LNHDA and SQIVND (reference sequence). As DNA, the CDR3 is TGTGCCAGTAGTATAGGGAGGGAGGGGAATGAGCAGTTCTTC. This gives the protein CASSIGREGNEQFF. Based on the CDR3 plus reference TRBV19 and TRBJ2-1, the full variable domain is DGGITQSPKYLFRKEGQNVTLSCEQNLNHDAMYWYRQDPGQGLRLIYYSQIVNDFQKGDIAEGYSVSREKKESFPLTVTSAQKNPTAFYLCASSIGREGNEQFFGPGTRLTVL.

V gene TRBV2 combines with J gene TRBJ2-3; D remains unclear. V shed 11 bases and J shed 6 bases, with 6 bases lying between them. The CDR3 contains 9 residues. Germline-derived CDR1 and CDR2 are SNHLY and FYNNEI. This chain's CDR3 is CAAGDTQYF. DNA for the CDR3: TGTGCCGCCGGGGATACGCAGTATTTT.